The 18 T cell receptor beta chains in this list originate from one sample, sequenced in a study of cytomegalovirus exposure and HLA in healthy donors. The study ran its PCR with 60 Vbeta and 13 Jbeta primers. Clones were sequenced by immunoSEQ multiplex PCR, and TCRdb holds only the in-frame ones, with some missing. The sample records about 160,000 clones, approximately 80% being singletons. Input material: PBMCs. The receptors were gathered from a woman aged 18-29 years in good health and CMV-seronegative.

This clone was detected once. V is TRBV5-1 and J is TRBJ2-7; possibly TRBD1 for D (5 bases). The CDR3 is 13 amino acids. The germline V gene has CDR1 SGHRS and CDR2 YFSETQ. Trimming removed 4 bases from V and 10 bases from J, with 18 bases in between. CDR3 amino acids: CASSTDILFGQYF. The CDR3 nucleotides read TGCGCCAGCAGCACGGACATACTGTTCGGTCAGTACTTC. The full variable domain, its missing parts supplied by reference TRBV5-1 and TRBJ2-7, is KAGVTQTPRYLIKTRGQQVTLSCSPISGHRSVSWYQQTPGQGLQFLFEYFSETQRNKGNFPGRFSGRQFSNSRSEMNVSTLELGDSALYLCASSTDILFGQYFGPGTRLTVT.

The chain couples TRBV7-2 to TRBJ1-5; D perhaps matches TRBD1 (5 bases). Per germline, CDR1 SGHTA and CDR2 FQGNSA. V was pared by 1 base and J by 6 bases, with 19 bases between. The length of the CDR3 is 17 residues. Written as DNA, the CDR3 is TGTGCCAGCAGCTTAGGAAGGGGAGGGAAGTCAACTCAGCCCCAGCATTTT. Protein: CASSLGRGGKSTQPQHF.

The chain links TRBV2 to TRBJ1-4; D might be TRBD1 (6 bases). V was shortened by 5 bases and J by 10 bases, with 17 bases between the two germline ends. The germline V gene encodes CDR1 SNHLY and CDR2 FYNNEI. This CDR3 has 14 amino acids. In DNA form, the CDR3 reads TGTGCCAGCAGTACCGGGACAAGGATCGGAAAACTGTTTTTT. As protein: CASSTGTRIGKLFF.

The CDR3: CATSSYVQETQYF. CDR3 sequence (DNA): TGTGCCACCAGCAGCTATGTACAAGAGACCCAGTACTTC. The chain employs TRBV15 and TRBJ2-5; D call uncertain. Germline lookup yields CDR1 LNHNV and CDR2 YYDKDF (reference sequence). This CDR3 is built from 13 residues. Deletions cut 3 bases from V and 2 bases from J, with 7 bases between.

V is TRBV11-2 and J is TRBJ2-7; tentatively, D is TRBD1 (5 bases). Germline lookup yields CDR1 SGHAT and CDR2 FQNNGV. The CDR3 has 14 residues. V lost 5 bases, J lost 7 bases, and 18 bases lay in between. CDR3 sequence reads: CASSPLVGQGEQYF. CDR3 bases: TGTGCCAGCAGCCCCTTGGTCGGGCAGGGTGAGCAGTACTTC.

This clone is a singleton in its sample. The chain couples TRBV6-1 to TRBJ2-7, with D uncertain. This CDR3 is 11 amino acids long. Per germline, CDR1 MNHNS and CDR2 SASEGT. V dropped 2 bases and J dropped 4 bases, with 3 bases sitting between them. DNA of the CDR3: TGTGCCAGCAGTGAACTATACGAGCAGTACTTC. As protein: CASSELYEQYF.

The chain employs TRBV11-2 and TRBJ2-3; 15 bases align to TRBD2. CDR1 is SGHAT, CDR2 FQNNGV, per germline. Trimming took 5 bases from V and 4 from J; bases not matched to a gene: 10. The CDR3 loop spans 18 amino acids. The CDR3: CASSPRTSGGARADTQYF. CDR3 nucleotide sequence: TGTGCCAGCAGCCCCCGGACTAGCGGGGGGGCCCGGGCAGATACGCAGTATTTT.

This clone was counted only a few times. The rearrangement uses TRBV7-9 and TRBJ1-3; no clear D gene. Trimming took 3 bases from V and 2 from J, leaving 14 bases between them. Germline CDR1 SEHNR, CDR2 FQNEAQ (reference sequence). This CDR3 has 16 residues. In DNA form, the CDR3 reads TGTGCCAGCAGCTTTGTGGGCCGGTGGACTGGAAACACCATATATTTT. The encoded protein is CASSFVGRWTGNTIYF. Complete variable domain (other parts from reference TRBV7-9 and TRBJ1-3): DTGVSQNPRHKITKRGQNVTFRCDPISEHNRLYWYRQTLGQGPEFLTYFQNEAQLEKSRLLSDRFSAERPKGSFSTLEIQRTEQGDSAMYLCASSFVGRWTGNTIYFGEGSWLTVV.

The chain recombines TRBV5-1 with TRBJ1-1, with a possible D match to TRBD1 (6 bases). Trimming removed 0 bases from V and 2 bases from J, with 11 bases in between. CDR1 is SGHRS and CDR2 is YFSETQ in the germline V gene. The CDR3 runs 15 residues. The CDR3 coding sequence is TGCGCCAGCAGCTTGGTAGGGGGTCCTAACACTGAAGCTTTCTTT. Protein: CASSLVGGPNTEAFF.

The CDR3 coding sequence is TGTGCCAGCACCTCCGGACAGAACAATGAAAAACTGTTTTTT. It specifies CASTSGQNNEKLFF. V gene TRBV28 combines with J gene TRBJ1-4; TRBD1 is a possible D gene (6 bases). The length of the CDR3 is 14 residues. The germline V gene has CDR1 MDHEN and CDR2 SYDVKM. Trimming shortened V by 7 bases and J by 5 bases, and 14 bases separated the two germline ends. Using reference TRBV28 and TRBJ1-4 for the parts outside the CDR3, the full variable domain is DVKVTQSSRYLVKRTGEKVFLECVQDMDHENMFWYRQDPGLGLRLIYFSYDVKMKEKGDIPEGYSVSREKKERFSLILESASTNQTSMYLCASTSGQNNEKLFFGSGTQLSVL.

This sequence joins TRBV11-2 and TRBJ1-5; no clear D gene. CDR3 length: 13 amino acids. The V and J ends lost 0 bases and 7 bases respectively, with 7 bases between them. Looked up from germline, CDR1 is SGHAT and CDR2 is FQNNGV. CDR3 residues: CASSLDPVQPQHF. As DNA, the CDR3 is TGTGCCAGCAGCTTAGATCCGGTCCAGCCCCAGCATTTT. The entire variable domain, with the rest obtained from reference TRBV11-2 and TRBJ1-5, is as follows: EAGVAQSPRYKIIEKRQSVAFWCNPISGHATLYWYQQILGQGPKLLIQFQNNGVVDDSQLPKDRFSAERLKGVDSTLKIQPAKLEDSAVYLCASSLDPVQPQHFGDGTRLSIL.

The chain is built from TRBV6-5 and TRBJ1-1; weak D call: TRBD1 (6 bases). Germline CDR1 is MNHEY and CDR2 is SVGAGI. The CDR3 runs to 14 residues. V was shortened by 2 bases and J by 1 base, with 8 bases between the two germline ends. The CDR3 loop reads CASSYGQPNTEAFF. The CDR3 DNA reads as TGTGCCAGCAGTTACGGACAGCCGAACACTGAAGCTTTCTTT.

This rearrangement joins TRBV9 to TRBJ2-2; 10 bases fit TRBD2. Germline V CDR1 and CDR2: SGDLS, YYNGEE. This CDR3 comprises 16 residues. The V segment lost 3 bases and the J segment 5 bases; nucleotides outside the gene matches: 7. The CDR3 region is CASSGGLAGETGELFF. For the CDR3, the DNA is TGTGCCAGCAGCGGGGGGCTAGCGGGGGAGACCGGGGAGCTGTTTTTT.

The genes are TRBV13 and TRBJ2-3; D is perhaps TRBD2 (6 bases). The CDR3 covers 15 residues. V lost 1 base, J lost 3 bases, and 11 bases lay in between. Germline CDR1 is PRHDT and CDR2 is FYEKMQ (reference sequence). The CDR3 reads CASSLAGVWTDTQYF. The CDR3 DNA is TGTGCCAGCAGCTTAGCGGGGGTATGGACAGATACGCAGTATTTT.

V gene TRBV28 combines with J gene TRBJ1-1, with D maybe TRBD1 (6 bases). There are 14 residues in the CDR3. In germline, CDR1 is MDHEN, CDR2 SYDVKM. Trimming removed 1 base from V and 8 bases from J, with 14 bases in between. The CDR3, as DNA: TGTGCCAGCAGTTTATTGGGGGCGGATAAGGAAGCTTTCTTT. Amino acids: CASSLLGADKEAFF.

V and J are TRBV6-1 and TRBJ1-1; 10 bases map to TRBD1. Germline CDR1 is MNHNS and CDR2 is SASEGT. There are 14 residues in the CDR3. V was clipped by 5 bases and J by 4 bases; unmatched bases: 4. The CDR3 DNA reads TGTGCCAGCAGTCTTCGGACAGGGGGCACTGAAGCTTTCTTT. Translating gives CASSLRTGGTEAFF.

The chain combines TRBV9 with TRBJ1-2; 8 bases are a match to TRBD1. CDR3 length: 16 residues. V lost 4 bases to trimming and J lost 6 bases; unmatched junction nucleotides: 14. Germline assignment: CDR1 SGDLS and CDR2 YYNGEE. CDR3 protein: CASSLGRPGQAHGYTF. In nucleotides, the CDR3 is TGTGCCAGCAGCCTAGGGAGACCGGGACAGGCCCATGGCTACACCTTC.

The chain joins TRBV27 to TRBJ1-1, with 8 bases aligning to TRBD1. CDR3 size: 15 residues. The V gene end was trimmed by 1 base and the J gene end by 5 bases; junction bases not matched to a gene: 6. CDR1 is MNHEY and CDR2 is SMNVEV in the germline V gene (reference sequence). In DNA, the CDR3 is TGTGCCAGCAGTTTATTTGCAGGGGGCAGTACTGAAGCTTTCTTT. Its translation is CASSLFAGGSTEAFF.